The 10 T cell receptor beta chains reported below all come from one sample, sequenced in a study of shared clonotypes between healthy human individuals. Using immunoSEQ multiplex PCR, the repertoire was profiled, and TCRdb retains in-frame clones only, with some absent. In the table there are 650,000 to 800,000 clones, about two thirds of which are singletons. Source material: memory CD4+ T cells sorted from blood. The subset: CD45RA-negative fraction. These receptors were taken from a woman in her 30s in good health.

The chain carries TRBV27 and TRBJ2-1; 8 bases align to TRBD2. The length of the CDR3 is 17 residues. From germline, CDR1 is MNHEY and CDR2 SMNVEV (reference sequence). Trimming removed 3 bases from V and 5 bases from J; junction bases left unmatched: 12. CDR3 residues: CASSLKKAGTRDNEQFF. CDR3 bases: TGTGCCAGCAGTTTGAAAAAGGCCGGGACTAGGGACAATGAGCAGTTCTTC.

The rearrangement joins TRBV6-1 to TRBJ2-2, with a tentative D call TRBD2 (5 bases). V gave up 4 bases and J gave up 2 bases, with 14 bases separating them. The CDR3 totals 16 residues. Germline assignment: CDR1 MNHNS and CDR2 SASEGT. The CDR3 nucleotides read TGTGCCAGCAGTGTCCGAGGAGCGGAAAACACCGGGGAGCTGTTTTTT. Encoded protein: CASSVRGAENTGELFF.

The V gene is TRBV6-1, the J gene TRBJ2-3, with 8 positions matching TRBD2. This CDR3 region has 14 residues. Germline V gene data show CDR1 as MNHNS and CDR2 as SASEGT. Trimming removed 5 bases from V and 6 bases from J; junction bases left unmatched: 7. This chain's CDR3 is CASSIAGTLDTQYF. The CDR3 coding sequence is TGTGCCAGCAGTATAGCGGGGACCCTCGATACGCAGTATTTT.

The chain carries TRBV27 and TRBJ2-7, with D tentatively TRBD1 or TRBD2 (5 bases each). Looked up from germline, CDR1 is MNHEY and CDR2 is SMNVEV (reference sequence). Trimming pared 3 bases from V and 0 bases from J, leaving 15 bases between. This CDR3 comprises 16 residues. The CDR3 coding sequence is TGTGCCAGCAGTTTTAAGGGACCCAGGGCCTCCTACGAGCAGTACTTC. This codes for CASSFKGPRASYEQYF.

The rearrangement links TRBV27 to TRBJ2-7; D could derive from TRBD1 or TRBD2 (5 bases each). This CDR3 has 15 amino acids. Trimming left V 6 bases short and J 3 bases short, with 18 bases between. In germline, CDR1 is MNHEY, CDR2 SMNVEV (reference sequence). CDR3: CASRLIRDGHYEQYF. DNA of the CDR3: TGTGCCAGCAGACTTATCCGGGACGGGCACTACGAGCAGTACTTC.

This clone showed up just a few times. This chain connects TRBV15 to TRBJ2-3, with a weak D call TRBD1 (6 bases). V lost 1 base and J 6 bases, leaving 17 bases between the germline ends. The CDR3 runs 16 residues. Germline values: CDR1 LNHNV, CDR2 YYDKDF (reference sequence). The chain's CDR3 is CATSRAQDLQGDTQYF. CDR3 in DNA: TGTGCCACCAGCAGAGCTCAGGATCTGCAGGGGGATACGCAGTATTTT. The variable domain in full, completed from reference TRBV15 and TRBJ2-3, reads DAMVIQNPRYQVTQFGKPVTLSCSQTLNHNVMYWYQQKSSQAPKLLFHYYDKDFNNEADTPDNFQSRRPNTSFCFLDIRSPGLGDTAMYLCATSRAQDLQGDTQYFGPGTRLTVL.

This clone was seen just once. The gene calls are TRBV27 and TRBJ2-6, with 7 bases matching TRBD1. Germline V gives CDR1 MNHEY, CDR2 SMNVEV (reference sequence). The CDR3 is made up of 17 amino acids. The V segment lost 6 bases and the J segment 4 bases; nucleotides outside the gene matches: 12. The CDR3 DNA follows: TGTGCCAGCAGCAACAGGGGCGCGGGCGCGGGGGCCAACGTCCTGACTTTC. Its translation: CASSNRGAGAGANVLTF.

Only a few counts were recorded for this clone. This sequence joins TRBV7-2 and TRBJ2-7; D possibly corresponds to TRBD1 (6 bases). Per germline, CDR1 SGHTA and CDR2 FQGNSA. The V end was cut by 3 bases, the J end by 3 bases, with 9 bases between. The CDR3 is made up of 13 amino acids. As DNA, the CDR3 is TGTGCCAGCAGCTTGGACAGAAACTACGAGCAGTACTTC. It yields the protein CASSLDRNYEQYF.

The chain links TRBV5-4 to TRBJ2-7, with D perhaps being TRBD1 or TRBD2 (5 bases each). This CDR3 comprises 13 residues. Trimming stripped 4 bases from V and 5 bases from J, with 13 bases between. Germline V lookup: CDR1 SGHNT, CDR2 YYREEE (reference sequence). DNA of the CDR3: TGTGCCAGCAGCGCGGAGTGGGGGAACGAGCAGTACTTC. It specifies CASSAEWGNEQYF.

The J gene is TRBJ1-5, the V gene TRBV29-1; D perhaps matches TRBD1 (5 bases). The CDR3 is 13 residues long. The germline CDR1 and CDR2 sequences are SQVTM and ANQGSEA. V was pared by 6 bases and J by 6 bases, with 15 bases between. CDR3 nucleotides: TGCAGCGTGGGGGGACCCGGGCGTCAGCCCCAGCATTTT. As protein: CSVGGPGRQPQHF.